The 7 T cell receptor beta chains presented below share a single source sample, sequenced in a study of T cell responses to AZD1222 COVID-19 vaccine. Data came from immunoSEQ multiplex PCR; TCRdb stores just in-frame clones and leaves some out. The sample comprises 200,000 or so clones, 75% to 90% of which are singletons, and roughly 6% rests with the top ten. Sequenced here: peripheral blood, sampled on day 0 of AZD1222 vaccination. Receptor source: an adult in good health.

The chain combines TRBV5-4 with TRBJ1-2; TRBD1 aligns across 7 bases. The CDR3 runs to 16 residues. Germline assignment: CDR1 SGHNT and CDR2 YYREEE (reference sequence). Germline trimming cut 3 bases from V and 4 bases from J; bases unmatched to any gene: 12. CDR3 region: CASSSPGQRTGYGYTF. CDR3 DNA sequence: TGTGCCAGCAGCTCGCCGGGACAGCGGACTGGCTATGGCTACACCTTC.

This chain joins TRBV25-1 and TRBJ1-2, with 9 positions matching TRBD1. V shed 6 bases and J 8 bases; nucleotides not matched to a gene: 7. The germline gives CDR1 MGHDK, CDR2 SYGVNS. CDR3 length: 13 residues. CDR3 sequence: CASSRTGEVGYTF. As DNA, the CDR3 is TGTGCCAGCAGCCGGACAGGGGAGGTCGGCTACACCTTC.

The chain employs TRBV5-5 and TRBJ2-1; perhaps D is TRBD1 or TRBD2 (7 bases each). The CDR3 is 17 residues long. Germline loops: CDR1 SGHKS, CDR2 YYEKEE (reference sequence). V was shortened by 5 bases and J by 3 bases, with 21 bases between the two germline ends. The CDR3: CASSPASGRGLYNEQFF. The CDR3 DNA follows: TGTGCCAGCAGTCCTGCCTCAGGGAGGGGGCTCTACAATGAGCAGTTCTTC.

The gene calls are TRBV9 and TRBJ2-5; D call uncertain. The CDR3 covers 13 residues. Trimming shortened V by 0 bases and J by 1 base, and 4 bases separated the two germline ends. CDR1 SGDLS and CDR2 YYNGEE come from the germline V gene. The CDR3 sequence: CASSVDPQETQYF. CDR3 DNA sequence: TGTGCCAGCAGCGTAGACCCCCAAGAGACCCAGTACTTC.

The CDR3 DNA reads as TGTGCTACAGGGGGCAGTGGATCACCCCTCCACTTT. It is translated as CATGGSGSPLHF. J is TRBJ1-6 and V is TRBV6-5; the match to TRBD1 covers 9 bases. The germline gives CDR1 MNHEY, CDR2 SVGAGI. This CDR3 contains 12 residues.

The chain links TRBV5-5 to TRBJ1-1, with D perhaps TRBD1 (5 bases). CDR1 SGHKS and CDR2 YYEKEE come from the germline V gene (reference sequence). V lost 4 bases and J lost 8, with 12 bases in between. This CDR3 has 12 amino acids. CDR3 loop: CASSVHGGEAFF. The CDR3, as DNA: TGTGCCAGCAGCGTGCACGGGGGAGAAGCTTTCTTT.

V usage is TRBV6-5 and J usage is TRBJ1-2, with D possibly being TRBD1 (6 bases). V dropped 3 bases and J dropped 7 bases, with 15 bases sitting between them. CDR3 length equals 14 residues. Germline V CDR1 and CDR2: MNHEY, SVGAGI. The DNA for the CDR3 is TGTGCCAGCAGTTATATGGGGGGCTCGGGTGGCTACACCTTC. Encoded protein: CASSYMGGSGGYTF.